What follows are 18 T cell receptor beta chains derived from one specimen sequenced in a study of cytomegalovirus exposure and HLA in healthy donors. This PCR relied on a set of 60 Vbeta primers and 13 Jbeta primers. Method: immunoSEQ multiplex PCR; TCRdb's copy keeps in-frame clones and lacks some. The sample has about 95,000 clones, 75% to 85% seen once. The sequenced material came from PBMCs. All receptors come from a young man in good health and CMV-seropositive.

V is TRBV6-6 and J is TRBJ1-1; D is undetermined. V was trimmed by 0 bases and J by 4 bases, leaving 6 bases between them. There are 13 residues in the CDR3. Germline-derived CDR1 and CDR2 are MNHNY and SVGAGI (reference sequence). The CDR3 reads CASSYSASTEAFF. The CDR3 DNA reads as TGTGCCAGCAGTTACTCAGCCTCCACTGAAGCTTTCTTT.

The CDR3 here is CASSLTQGSEAFF. The CDR3 DNA reads as TGTGCCAGCAGCTTAACCCAGGGGAGTGAAGCTTTCTTT. This chain links TRBV7-9 with TRBJ1-1; D perhaps matches TRBD1 (6 bases). With 2 bases removed from V and 7 bases from J, the gap between germline ends came to 11 bases. CDR1 is SEHNR, CDR2 FQNEAQ, per germline (reference sequence). This CDR3 is built from 13 residues.

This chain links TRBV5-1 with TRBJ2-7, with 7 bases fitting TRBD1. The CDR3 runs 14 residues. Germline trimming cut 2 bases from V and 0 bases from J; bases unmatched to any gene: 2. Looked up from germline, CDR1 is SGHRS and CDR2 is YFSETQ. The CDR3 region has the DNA TGCGCCAGCAGCTTCCGACAGGGCTCCTACGAGCAGTACTTC. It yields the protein CASSFRQGSYEQYF.

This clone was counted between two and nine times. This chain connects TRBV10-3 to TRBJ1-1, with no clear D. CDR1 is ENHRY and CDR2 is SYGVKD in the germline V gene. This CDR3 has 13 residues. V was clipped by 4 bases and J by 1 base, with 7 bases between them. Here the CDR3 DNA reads TGTGCCATCAGTGTATCGTCGAACACTGAAGCTTTCTTT. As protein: CAISVSSNTEAFF.

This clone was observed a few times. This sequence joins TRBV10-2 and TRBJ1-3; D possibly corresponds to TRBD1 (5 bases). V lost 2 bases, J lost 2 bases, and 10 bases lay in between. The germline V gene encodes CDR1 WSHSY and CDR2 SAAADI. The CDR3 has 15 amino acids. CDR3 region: CASSEVQGPGNTIYF. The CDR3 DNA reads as TGCGCCAGCAGTGAGGTGCAGGGCCCTGGAAACACCATATATTTT.

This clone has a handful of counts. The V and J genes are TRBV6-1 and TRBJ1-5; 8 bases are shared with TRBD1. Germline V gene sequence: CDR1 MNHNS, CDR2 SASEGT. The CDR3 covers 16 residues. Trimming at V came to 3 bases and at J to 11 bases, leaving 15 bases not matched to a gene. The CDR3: CASSDGQGAFFVAQHF. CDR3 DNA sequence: TGTGCCAGCAGTGATGGGCAGGGGGCGTTTTTCGTGGCCCAGCATTTT.

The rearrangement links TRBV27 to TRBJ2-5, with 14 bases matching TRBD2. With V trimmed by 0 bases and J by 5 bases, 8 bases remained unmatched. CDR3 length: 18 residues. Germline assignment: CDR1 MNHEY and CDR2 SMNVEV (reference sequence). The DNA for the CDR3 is TGTGCCAGCAGTTTATCCCCATCGACTAGCGGGAGGGATGAGACCCAGTACTTC. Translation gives CASSLSPSTSGRDETQYF.

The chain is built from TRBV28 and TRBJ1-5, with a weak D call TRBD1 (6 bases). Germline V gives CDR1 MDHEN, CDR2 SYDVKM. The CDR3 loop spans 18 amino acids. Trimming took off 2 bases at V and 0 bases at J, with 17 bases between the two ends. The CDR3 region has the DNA TGTGCCAGCAGTTTAGGGGGCGGTTCAGGGAATAGCAATCAGCCCCAGCATTTT. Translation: CASSLGGGSGNSNQPQHF.

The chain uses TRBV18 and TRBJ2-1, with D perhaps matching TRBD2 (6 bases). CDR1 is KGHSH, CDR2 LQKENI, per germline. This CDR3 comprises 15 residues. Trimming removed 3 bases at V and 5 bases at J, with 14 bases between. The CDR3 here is CASSPRLGPNNEQFF. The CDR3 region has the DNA TGTGCCAGCTCACCCAGACTAGGCCCTAACAATGAGCAGTTCTTC.

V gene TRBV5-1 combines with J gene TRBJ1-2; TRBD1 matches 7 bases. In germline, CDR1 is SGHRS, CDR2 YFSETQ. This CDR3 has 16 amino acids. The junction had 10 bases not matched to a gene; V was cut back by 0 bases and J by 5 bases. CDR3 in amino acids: CASSLGQGTIRYGYTF. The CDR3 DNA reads TGCGCCAGCAGCTTGGGACAGGGAACGATCCGGTATGGCTACACCTTC.

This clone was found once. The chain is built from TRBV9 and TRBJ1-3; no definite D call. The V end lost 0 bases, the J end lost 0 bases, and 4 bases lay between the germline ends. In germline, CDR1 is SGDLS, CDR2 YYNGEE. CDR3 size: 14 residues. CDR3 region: CASSVVSSGNTIYF. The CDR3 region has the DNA TGTGCCAGCAGCGTAGTGAGCTCTGGAAACACCATATATTTT.

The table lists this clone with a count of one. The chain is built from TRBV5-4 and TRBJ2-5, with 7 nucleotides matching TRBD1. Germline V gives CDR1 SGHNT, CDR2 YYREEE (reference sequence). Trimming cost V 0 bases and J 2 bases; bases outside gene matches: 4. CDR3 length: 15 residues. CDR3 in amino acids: CASSLEGQQQETQYF. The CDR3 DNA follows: TGTGCCAGCAGCTTGGAGGGACAGCAACAAGAGACCCAGTACTTC.

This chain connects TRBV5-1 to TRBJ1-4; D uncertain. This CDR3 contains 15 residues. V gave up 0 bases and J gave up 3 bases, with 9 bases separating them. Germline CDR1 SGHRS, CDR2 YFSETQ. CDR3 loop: CASSLASGANEKLFF. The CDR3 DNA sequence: TGCGCCAGCAGCTTGGCCTCCGGGGCTAATGAAAAACTGTTTTTT.

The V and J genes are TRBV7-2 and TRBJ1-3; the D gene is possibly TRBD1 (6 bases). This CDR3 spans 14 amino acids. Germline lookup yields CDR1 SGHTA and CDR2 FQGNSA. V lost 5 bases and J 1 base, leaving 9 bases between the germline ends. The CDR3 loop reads CASSPQGSGNTIYF. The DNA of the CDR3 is TGTGCCAGCAGCCCTCAGGGGTCTGGAAACACCATATATTTT. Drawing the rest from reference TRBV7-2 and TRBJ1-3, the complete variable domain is GAGVSQSPSNKVTEKGKDVELRCDPISGHTALYWYRQSLGQGLEFLIYFQGNSAPDKSGLPSDRFSAERTGGSVSTLTIQRTQQEDSAVYLCASSPQGSGNTIYFGEGSWLTVV.

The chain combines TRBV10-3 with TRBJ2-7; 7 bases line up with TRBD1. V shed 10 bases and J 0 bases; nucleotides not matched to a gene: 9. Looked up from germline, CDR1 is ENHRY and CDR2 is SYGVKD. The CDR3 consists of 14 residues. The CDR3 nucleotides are TGTGCCACCAACCCGGGACAGAACTCCTACGAGCAGTACTTC. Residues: CATNPGQNSYEQYF.

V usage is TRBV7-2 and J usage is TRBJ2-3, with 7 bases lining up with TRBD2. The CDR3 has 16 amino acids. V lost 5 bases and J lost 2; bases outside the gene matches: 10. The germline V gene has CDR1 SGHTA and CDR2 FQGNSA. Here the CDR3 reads CASSPLLASYTDTQYF. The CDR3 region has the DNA TGTGCCAGCAGCCCCTTACTAGCGAGCTACACAGATACGCAGTATTTT.

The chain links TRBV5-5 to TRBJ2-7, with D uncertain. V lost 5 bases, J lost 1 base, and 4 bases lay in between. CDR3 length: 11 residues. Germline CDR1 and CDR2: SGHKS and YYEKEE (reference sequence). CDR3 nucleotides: TGTGCCAGCAGTCCGTCCTACGAGCAGTACTTC. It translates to CASSPSYEQYF.

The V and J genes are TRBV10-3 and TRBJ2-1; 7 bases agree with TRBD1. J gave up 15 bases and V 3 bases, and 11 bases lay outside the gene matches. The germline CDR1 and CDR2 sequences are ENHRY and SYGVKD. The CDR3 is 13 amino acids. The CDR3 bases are TGTGCCATCAGTGATTCCCCCGGGACAGTTAGGTTCTTC. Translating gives CAISDSPGTVRFF.